The 22 T cell receptor beta chains in this list originate from one sample, sequenced in a study of OX40 agonist ivuxolimab in advanced cancers. Generated by immunoSEQ multiplex PCR, the TCRdb table keeps only in-frame clones and is missing some. The sample includes about 69,000 clones, more than 70% seen only once; the top ten take about 2.2%. The source was CD4+ or CD8+ T cells sorted from blood, collected in a trial of the OX40 agonist ivuxolimab. These receptors were obtained from an adult with an advanced solid tumor such as melanoma, head and neck, liver or kidney cancer.

The chain has TRBV2 and TRBJ2-1; 11 bases agree with TRBD2. Germline V lookup: CDR1 SNHLY, CDR2 FYNNEI. Trimming removed 3 bases from V and 3 bases from J; junction bases left unmatched: 1. The CDR3 spans 15 residues. In nucleotides, the CDR3 is TGTGCCAGCAGTGATGGGACTAGCGGCTACAATGAGCAGTTCTTC. This sequence encodes CASSDGTSGYNEQFF. Complete variable domain (other parts from reference TRBV2 and TRBJ2-1): EPEVTQTPSHQVTQMGQEVILRCVPISNHLYFYWYRQILGQKVEFLVSFYNNEISEKSEIFDDQFSVERPDGSNFTLKIRSTKLEDSAMYFCASSDGTSGYNEQFFGPGTRLTVL.

The chain is built from TRBV11-1 and TRBJ1-5; D gene ambiguous. The CDR3 is 15 amino acids. Germline CDR1 is SGHAT and CDR2 is FQDESV (reference sequence). Trimming removed 1 base from V and 4 bases from J, with 11 bases in between. The CDR3 sequence: CASSLGQPPNQPQHF. The CDR3 coding sequence is TGTGCCAGCAGCTTAGGCCAGCCACCAAATCAGCCCCAGCATTTT.

The rearrangement joins TRBV21-1 to TRBJ1-3. TRBV21-1 is a pseudogene segment. The CDR3 spans 15 residues. DNA for the CDR3: TGTGCCAGCAGCAAAACATCCGTCCGGGGAAACACCATATATTTT. Its translation: CASSKTSVRGNTIYF.

This chain connects TRBV5-5 to TRBJ2-3, with unresolved D. From germline, CDR1 is SGHKS and CDR2 YYEKEE (reference sequence). Trimming cost V 1 base and J 4 bases, with 10 bases left between them. The CDR3 extends over 14 amino acids. CDR3 sequence reads: CASSLTRAADTQYF. The CDR3 DNA sequence: TGTGCCAGCAGCTTGACCCGGGCCGCAGATACGCAGTATTTT.

V and J are TRBV2 and TRBJ1-2; 8 bases map to TRBD1. V shed 7 bases, J shed 4 bases, and the junction held 8 bases outside the gene matches. Germline CDR1 is SNHLY and CDR2 is FYNNEI. CDR3 length: 14 residues. In DNA, the CDR3 is TGTGCCAGCACCGACAGGGGAAAGGGCTATGGCTACACCTTC. Protein product: CASTDRGKGYGYTF.

The chain is built from TRBV7-2 and TRBJ2-5, with 7 bases matching TRBD1. The CDR3 loop spans 14 amino acids. V lost 11 bases, J lost 6 bases, and 15 bases stayed unmatched. CDR1 is SGHTA and CDR2 is FQGNSA in the germline V gene. CDR3 in amino acids: CACKQGIDRKTQYF. The CDR3 coding sequence is TGTGCCTGCAAACAGGGGATAGATAGAAAGACCCAGTACTTC.

This clone turned up a few times. This chain links TRBV7-5 with TRBJ2-1. TRBV7-5 corresponds to a pseudogene. The CDR3 has 11 amino acids. The CDR3 DNA sequence: TGTGTCAGAATCCGGCTGGGGGAGCAGTTCTTC. Amino acids: CVRIRLGEQFF.

This chain uses TRBV15 with TRBJ2-3, with 10 bases identical to TRBD2. Germline assignment: CDR1 LNHNV and CDR2 YYDKDF (reference sequence). Trimming cost V 3 bases and J 7 bases; bases outside gene matches: 7. The CDR3 has 15 residues. CDR3 in DNA: TGTGCCACCAGCAGGGTTCTAGCGGGAGTTCATACGCAGTATTTT. Residues: CATSRVLAGVHTQYF.

The chain has TRBV30 and TRBJ1-5, with TRBD1 as a possible D gene (6 bases). The ends were cut back, 0 bases at V and 6 bases at J, with 12 bases in the middle. Germline CDR1 and CDR2: GTSNPN and SVGIG (reference sequence). There are 14 residues in the CDR3. The CDR3 spells CAWSVNREGQPQHF. The CDR3 bases are TGTGCCTGGAGTGTAAACAGGGAAGGTCAGCCCCAGCATTTT.

The J gene is TRBJ2-5, the V gene TRBV10-1, with D perhaps matching TRBD1 (5 bases). Trimming cost V 4 bases and J 7 bases, with 13 bases left between them. The CDR3 has 13 residues. In germline, CDR1 is WNHNN, CDR2 SYGVQD (reference sequence). The CDR3 reads CASSGSPQGTQYF. CDR3 in DNA: TGCGCCAGCAGTGGGTCCCCTCAGGGGACCCAGTACTTC.

The chain carries TRBV5-1 and TRBJ1-1; D is ambiguous. The CDR3 has 13 amino acids. V lost 5 bases and J lost 0, with 8 bases in between. Germline V gene data show CDR1 as SGHRS and CDR2 as YFSETQ. In DNA, the CDR3 is TGCGCCAGCAGGATGGACGTGAACACTGAAGCTTTCTTT. Its protein product is CASRMDVNTEAFF.

The gene calls are TRBV5-1 and TRBJ2-3; 8 bases align to TRBD2. V shed 0 bases, J shed 6 bases, and the junction held 9 bases outside the gene matches. The CDR3 has 16 residues. From germline, CDR1 is SGHRS and CDR2 YFSETQ. DNA of the CDR3: TGCGCCAGCAGCTTGGCCGGGTTAGCGGGAACCGATACGCAGTATTTT. It codes for CASSLAGLAGTDTQYF.

The sample holds one count of this clone. The chain couples TRBV5-1 to TRBJ2-3; TRBD1 might be the D (6 bases). The CDR3 has 15 amino acids. The germline CDR1 and CDR2 sequences are SGHRS and YFSETQ. V lost 3 bases, J lost 5 bases, and 16 bases lay in between. The CDR3 spells CASSSTGGRGDTQYF. The CDR3 region has the DNA TGCGCCAGCAGCTCGACAGGCGGGCGTGGAGATACGCAGTATTTT.

The J gene is TRBJ2-7, the V gene TRBV30; 12 bases line up with TRBD2. The CDR3 length is 14 residues. V lost 5 bases to trimming and J lost 9 bases; unmatched junction nucleotides: 11. Germline V gene lookup returns CDR1 GTSNPN and CDR2 SVGIG (reference sequence). CDR3 residues: CAWDGTSGFGVQYF. The CDR3 DNA is TGTGCCTGGGACGGGACTAGCGGGTTCGGAGTGCAGTACTTC.

Only a few counts were recorded for this clone. The chain uses TRBV14 and TRBJ1-2, with D possibly TRBD1 on 6 matching bases. This CDR3 spans 13 amino acids. Trimming took off 1 base at V and 8 bases at J, with 11 bases between the two ends. Germline V gene data show CDR1 as SGHDN and CDR2 as FVKESK. This CDR3 is CASSQVQGSGYTF. The DNA of the CDR3 is TGTGCCAGCAGCCAAGTACAGGGCTCCGGCTACACCTTC.

The chain joins TRBV5-1 to TRBJ1-3, with TRBD1 matching over 7 bases. The CDR3 runs 15 residues. V was pared by 4 bases and J by 2 bases, with 6 bases of the junction left unmatched. The germline V gene encodes CDR1 SGHRS and CDR2 YFSETQ. DNA for the CDR3: TGCGCCAGCAGCCTAACAGGGGAAACTGGAAACACCATATATTTT. Its protein is CASSLTGETGNTIYF.

The chain links TRBV28 to TRBJ1-2, with a tentative D call TRBD1 (6 bases). V lost 1 base and J lost 5, with 8 bases in between. There are 13 residues in the CDR3. CDR1 MDHEN and CDR2 SYDVKM come from the germline V gene. This CDR3 reads CASSLSRGYGYTF. For the CDR3, the DNA is TGTGCCAGCAGTTTATCCAGGGGTTATGGCTACACCTTC.

This chain joins TRBV11-2 and TRBJ2-1, with TRBD2 as a possible D gene (7 bases). The CDR3 has 13 amino acids. Trimming took off 5 bases at V and 14 bases at J, with 19 bases between the two ends. The germline V gene encodes CDR1 SGHAT and CDR2 FQNNGV. The CDR3 reads CASSPHLAEGEFF. Here the CDR3 DNA reads TGTGCCAGCAGCCCCCATCTAGCGGAGGGGGAGTTCTTC.

For the CDR3, the DNA is TGTGCCAGTAGTCCCGGGACAGGGAGCCAGCCCCAGCATTTT. This translates into CASSPGTGSQPQHF. This sequence joins TRBV19 and TRBJ1-5; 9 bases are a match to TRBD1. The CDR3 sequence is 14 residues long. J lost 7 bases, V lost 5 bases, and 6 bases had no gene match. Germline V lookup: CDR1 LNHDA, CDR2 SQIVND (reference sequence).

DNA for the CDR3: TGTGCCACCAGCAGGGGGACCTCTAATGAAAAACTGTTTTTT. Its protein product is CATSRGTSNEKLFF. The chain joins TRBV15 to TRBJ1-4, with a weak D call TRBD1 (5 bases). V was pared by 3 bases and J by 3 bases, with 8 bases between. The CDR3 contains 14 residues. Germline V lookup: CDR1 LNHNV, CDR2 YYDKDF (reference sequence). The full variable domain, with the rest looked up from reference TRBV15 and TRBJ1-4, is DAMVIQNPRYQVTQFGKPVTLSCSQTLNHNVMYWYQQKSSQAPKLLFHYYDKDFNNEADTPDNFQSRRPNTSFCFLDIRSPGLGDTAMYLCATSRGTSNEKLFFGSGTQLSVL.

The CDR3 sequence: CAQGRNQPQHF. The CDR3 DNA is TGTGCCCAGGGGCGCAATCAGCCCCAGCATTTT. The rearrangement joins TRBV9 to TRBJ1-5; the D gene is possibly TRBD1 (6 bases). Trimming removed 10 bases from V and 2 bases from J, with 7 bases in between. CDR1 is SGDLS, CDR2 YYNGEE, per germline. The length of the CDR3 is 11 residues.

This clone was detected only a few times. V gene TRBV21-1 combines with J gene TRBJ2-5. TRBV21-1 is shown as a pseudogene. CDR3 length equals 16 residues. CDR3 bases: TGTGCCAGCAGCATTTCGGGGGCCTTGCGGGAAGAGACCCAGTACTTC. Amino acid sequence: CASSISGALREETQYF.